The sequence of this T cell receptor beta chain was determined in a study of T cells in Graves' hyperthyroidism and ophthalmopathy (dated by TCRdb to between 2018 and 2021). Regarding the research as a whole: Peripheral blood was sampled at the time of initial diagnosis, prior to any treatment. An independent validation cohort of under 20 hyperthyroidism patients and over 15 patients who later progressed to ophthalmopathy tested prospective prediction of ophthalmopathy. In addition, the study compared T-cell repertoires in thyroid tissue and in blood from several Graves' hyperthyroidism patients. To identify distinguishing TCR V-J signatures, a discovery cohort of 90 to 100 patients was used, comprising 43 with Graves' ophthalmopathy and some 60 with stable Graves' hyperthyroidism. Once sampling was done, hyperthyroidism patients were given methimazole at a starting dose of 30 mg daily, whereas ophthalmopathy patients were given high-dose intravenous methylprednisolone. The paper reports TCR Vbeta CDR3 sequencing of about 140 peripheral blood samples: 40 or so ophthalmopathy, fewer than 80 hyperthyroidism and around 17 progressor patients. For training and testing, the 95 to 100 patients in the discovery cohort were randomly divided in a 7:3 ratio. General findings and caveats noted by the study authors: Blood samples also contained most of the expanded thyroid clonotypes (frequency above 0.001), which suggests that blood repertoires may reflect thyroid immune responses. In cross-validation, a model built on a 13 V-J signature told ophthalmopathy apart from stable hyperthyroidism with 85% to 90% sensitivity and about 81% specificity, and in testing the same model reached 80%/75%. In validation, the model predicted progression to ophthalmopathy with around 71% sensitivity and 72% to 85% specificity, a median of 6.5 months before onset. Sample size was not statistically predetermined, and investigators were not blinded to group allocation.

Note on this clonotype: Its specific antigen is unknown. The sample holds no much larger clone one base away, and base qualities are not on file.

Amplification of TCR beta CDR3 regions was carried out from RNA transcripts. For the first round of RT-PCR on the TCR CDR3, the HTBI primer set was used together with the Qiagen OneStep RT-PCR kit. Libraries were constructed in a second round of multiplex PCR, after which size selection and purification were performed. Libraries were sequenced paired-end with 100 bp reads on an Illumina HiSeq2000. Per the original workflow: SOAPnuke was used to process the raw data, throwing out any read that contained adapters or uncalled bases, had a mean Phred below 15, or lacked an exact constant-primer or identifier match. High-quality paired reads were merged with COPE v1.2.5, and unique nucleotide sequences were defined as clonotypes. MiTCR v1.1 was used to align the clonotypes against IMGT TRBV, TRBD and TRBJ reference segments. The analysis included only V-J combinations with a frequency above 0.0001, which together covered approximately 99% of the repertoires. A TCS score was defined as the ratio of F50 (clonal expansion) to E x V (chaos), with BLOSUM62-based TCRdist applied between CDR3 peptides within each V-J. Welch's t-statistics and random forest reduced several hundred V-J features to 10 to 15, which were used in a naive Bayes classifier (R e1071). TCRdb took the public reads, trimmed them with fastp at Q25, ran MiXCR for clone calling and kept in-frame beta chains. CDR3 protein sequences are deduplicated, and each keeps its most common genes and DNA. The V and J calls here are based on TCRdb, not the publication. The sample table holds under 450,000 distinct CDR3 sequences, of which 17% were seen once. The ten largest clonotypes hold more than 30% of the sample.

The hyperthyroidism patients were between 18 and 65 years old and newly diagnosed, with a disease duration of less than 2 months. Any patient with an uncontrolled infection, another autoimmune disease, pregnancy or lactation was excluded. Diagnoses were based on clinical symptoms, serum thyroxine and TRAb, thyroid ultrasound and orbital computed tomography. For progressor patients, blood was drawn at the first diagnosis of hyperthyroidism, before any ophthalmopathy symptoms had appeared. Ficoll-Paque density gradient centrifugation was used to isolate PBMCs from approximately 10 ml of fresh peripheral blood. Progressor patients were defined as those initially diagnosed with Graves' hyperthyroidism in whom ophthalmopathy developed during follow-up. Total RNA was extracted with Trizol reagent, and quality was checked on an Agilent 2100 Bioanalyzer. As encoded in the germline V gene, CDR1 is SGHTA while CDR2 is FQGNSA. From the cysteine up to the phenylalanine, the CDR3 has a length of 14 residues. The retained sequence is limited to the CDR3, 42 bases, with the frame set at the first base. V lost 4 bases and J lost 5 bases; the stretch between them is 14 bases long.

Sequencing was done on a sample of blood. The sequence joins TRBV7-2 to TRBJ2-5, with TRBD2 as a weak D call on 6 bases. The source of this sequence is a woman in her 30s with Graves' hyperthyroidism that later progressed to Graves' ophthalmopathy. Here the CDR3 is given as CASSSGLLQETQYF. The sequenced DNA: TGTGCCAGCAGCTCGGGACTTCTGCAGGAGACCCAGTACTTC.